This TCR beta chain was retrieved from a study of beta chain features in type 1 diabetes (dated by TCRdb to the late 2010s). As for the study more broadly: Patients and healthy donors did not differ in mean age, gender distribution, total cell number or subset yield. Across all samples, almost 110 million sorted cells were examined, and cell number per subset correlated strongly with RNA yield. In the study, TCRB repertoires of sorted circulating CD4+ T cell subsets from recently diagnosed type 1 diabetes patients were compared with those of matched healthy donors. Whereas all 28 donors provided naive and central memory subsets, regulatory and stem cell-like memory subsets were isolated from just 8 patients and about 8 healthy donors.

General conclusions and limits of the study: At VDJ recombination sites, type 1 diabetes patients had fewer insertions and more deleted nucleotides, which implies abnormalities in thymic rearrangement. PCR may preferentially amplify shorter templates, but because patient and control samples were amplified and corrected together, any resulting skew would affect both groups equally. Only small numbers of individuals were included in the HLA sub-analyses, which left unresolved whether HLA type had any influence on TCRB rearrangement. Naive, central memory and regulatory TCRB repertoires appeared to be more alike among patients than among healthy donors. A moderate but significant shortening of TCRB CDR3 length was observed in type 1 diabetes patients in all four CD4+ subsets. Sequencing cDNA rather than genomic DNA could over-represent highly expressing activated cells, although activation and CD3 levels did not differ between groups.

From each donor, a single peripheral blood sample of about 110 mL on average was drawn into heparinised tubes. Using a panel that included CD45RO, CCR7, CD25, CD127, CD95 and CD27, naive, central memory, regulatory and stem cell-like memory CD4+ T cells were sorted on a BD FACSAria II. Purity was above 98% for every sorted population. Right away, PBMCs were isolated by Lymphoprep density gradient centrifugation and were stained directly, with no culture step. So that batch effects would be minimized, each experiment stained and sorted samples in pairs, pairing one healthy donor with one patient. Concerning this clone itself: No antigen is known for it. There are no base qualities to consult, and no much larger clone falls within one base.

In the germline V gene (reference sequence), CDR1 corresponds to SEHNR and CDR2 to FQNEAQ. Clipping removes 5 bases from V and 4 bases from J, with 9 as the unmatched junction base count. From the cysteine through the phenylalanine, the CDR3 covers 17 amino acids. The sequence is cut down to CDR3 DNA, 51 bases in frame from base 1. All of the isolated RNA was reverse transcribed with the High Capacity cDNA Reverse Transcription Kit, so expressed TCRB transcripts were sequenced. Deep immunoSEQ sequencing was performed on naive, central memory and regulatory T cell samples, with an average of about 3.6 million total reads per sample. After sorted cells were lysed in RLT buffer, RNA was extracted with DNase-treated RNeasy Micro or Mini kits, with the choice depending on cell number. Each cell subset was processed on its own to prevent cross-contamination, while patient and healthy donor samples were processed together. The immunoSEQ multiplex PCR was used to amplify TCRB sequences from cDNA, generating 87-bp fragments that spanned the CDR3 region. Amplicons were sequenced on the Illumina HiSeq platform. As for the original processing: PCR bias was computationally corrected using synthetic template baselines, reads within Hamming distance 2 were collapsed, and singletons that could not be merged were discarded. Reads were aligned against IMGT so that V, D and J genes, CDR3 length and insertions or deletions at six rearrangement sites could be assigned. Within each subset, clonotype counts were normalized to the number of sorted cells before true diversity and Gini coefficients were calculated with the tcR R package. The overlap coefficient, calculated on TCRB nucleotide sequences, was used to measure repertoire sharing. Out-of-frame TCRB sequences from naive cells were analyzed as a proxy for the pre-selection repertoire. TCRdb limited this immuneACCESS table to in-frame rearrangements with V and J called. A share of clones is missing; checked studies link under half to unresolved V genes, and the rest is unexplained. V, J and clone size derive from that table, while D and trimming were established from the DNA sequence. The table for this sample lists under 400,000 clones; 10% to 15% of them were counted only once. The top ten clones comprise approximately 0.015% of the sample.

The V and J segments used are TRBV7-9 and TRBJ2-2; 11 of the junction bases match TRBD1. Specimen: naive CD4+ T cells from blood. This specimen's cell subset or site label, interpreted: true naive CD4+ T cells. This sequence originates from a man aged 18-30 years in good health. The CDR3 reads as follows: CASSADRGQGGTGELFF. The DNA sequence is as follows: TGTGCCAGCAGCGCGGACAGGGGGCAAGGAGGCACCGGGGAGCTGTTTTTT.